This is a list of T cell receptor beta chains from one sample in a study of cytomegalovirus exposure and HLA in healthy donors. TCRdb's copy holds only in-frame clones and misses some; the assay was immunoSEQ multiplex PCR. The table has approximately 200,000 clones, about 84% seen once. The source material was PBMCs. The receptor source for this set is a human donor in good health. The CDR3 runs from the conserved cysteine through the conserved F or W. The D gene is left open where the match is weak. Clone sizes are given selectively: once, few, many, or a class where the clone is expanded.

length: 17
V: TRBV19
J: TRBJ1-2
size: NA
D: TRBD1
CDR3: CASSFSGTGLNNYGYTF
DNA: TGCGCCAGTAGTTTTTCCGGGACAGGGCTGAATAACTATGGCTACACCTTC

length: 15
V: TRBV15
J: TRBJ2-5
size: NA
D: TRBD1
CDR3: CATSRRQGGQETQYF
DNA: TGTGCCACCAGCCGTAGACAGGGGGGGCAAGAGACCCAGTACTTC

length: 15
V: TRBV4-1
J: TRBJ1-2
size: once
D: NA
CDR3: CASSQDLNRIYGYTF
DNA: TGCGCCAGCAGCCAAGATCTTAACAGGATCTATGGCTACACCTTC

length: 16
V: TRBV25-1
J: TRBJ1-2
size: NA
D: TRBD1
CDR3: CASSEAEGTGAGGYTF
DNA: TGTGCCAGCAGTGAGGCCGAGGGGACAGGGGCCGGTGGCTACACCTTC

length: 13
V: TRBV7-9
J: TRBJ1-2
size: NA
D: TRBD1
CDR3: CASSLVTGGGYTF
DNA: TGTGCCAGCAGCTTAGTGACAGGGGGTGGCTACACCTTC

length: 14
V: TRBV21-1
J: TRBJ2-1
size: NA
D: NA
CDR3: CASPTSGRGCEQFF
DNA: TGTGCCAGCCCTACTAGCGGGAGGGGATGTGAGCAGTTCTTC

length: 16
V: TRBV7-9
J: TRBJ1-5
size: NA
D: NA
CDR3: CASSLSEGYSNQPQHF
DNA: TGTGCCAGCAGCTTATCGGAGGGGTATAGCAATCAGCCCCAGCATTTT

length: 14
V: TRBV28
J: TRBJ2-7
size: NA
D: TRBD2
CDR3: CASSKTSGSYEQYF
DNA: TGTGCCAGCAGCAAAACTAGCGGATCCTACGAGCAGTACTTC

length: 14
V: TRBV19
J: TRBJ2-7
size: NA
D: NA
CDR3: CASSVSGSLYEQYF
DNA: TGTGCCAGTAGTGTATCCGGTTCCCTGTACGAGCAGTACTTC

length: 15
V: TRBV7-3
J: TRBJ1-1
size: NA
D: TRBD1
CDR3: CASSSVGQQNTEAFF
DNA: TGTGCCAGCAGCTCAGTGGGACAGCAGAACACTGAAGCTTTCTTT

length: 15
V: TRBV13
J: TRBJ2-5
size: NA
D: NA
CDR3: CASSLGGGAQETQYF
DNA: TGTGCCAGCAGCTTGGGAGGGGGAGCCCAAGAGACCCAGTACTTC

length: 14
V: TRBV6-5
J: TRBJ2-7
size: NA
D: TRBD2
CDR3: CASTQPGLPTEQYF
DNA: TGTGCCAGCACTCAGCCGGGACTACCGACCGAGCAGTACTTC

length: 13
V: TRBV4-3
J: TRBJ2-7
size: NA
D: NA
CDR3: CASSPSGFHEQYF
DNA: TGCGCCAGCAGCCCTTCAGGGTTCCACGAGCAGTACTTC

length: 15
V: TRBV27
J: TRBJ2-7
size: NA
D: NA
CDR3: CASFPNWRASYEQYF
DNA: TGTGCCAGCTTCCCGAACTGGCGGGCCTCCTACGAGCAGTACTTC

length: 12
V: TRBV10-3
J: TRBJ1-2
size: NA
D: NA
CDR3: CAATGGARGYTF
DNA: TGTGCCGCAACGGGAGGGGCGCGTGGCTACACCTTC

length: 15
V: TRBV19
J: TRBJ1-2
size: once
D: NA
CDR3: CASAAGGGSHGGYTF
DNA: TGTGCCAGCGCAGCGGGCGGGGGATCACACGGTGGCTACACCTTC

length: 16
V: TRBV5-4
J: TRBJ2-5
size: NA
D: TRBD2
CDR3: CASSPTSAAGGETQYF
DNA: TGTGCCAGCAGCCCGACCAGTGCGGCGGGGGGGGAGACCCAGTACTTC

length: 15
V: TRBV19
J: TRBJ1-1
size: once
D: TRBD1
CDR3: CASRGGQGLNTEAFF
DNA: TGTGCCAGTAGAGGCGGACAGGGTTTAAACACTGAAGCTTTCTTT

length: 15
V: TRBV10-2
J: TRBJ2-7
size: NA
D: NA
CDR3: CASSDPQGHIYEQYF
DNA: TGCGCCAGCAGTGACCCTCAGGGCCACATATACGAGCAGTACTTC

length: 14
V: TRBV5-6
J: TRBJ1-3
size: NA
D: NA
CDR3: CASNRGRSGNTIYF
DNA: TGTGCCAGCAACCGAGGGCGGTCTGGAAACACCATATATTTT

length: 15
V: TRBV10-3
J: TRBJ2-7
size: NA
D: NA
CDR3: CAISESAAGNYEQYF
DNA: TGTGCCATCAGTGAGTCGGCGGCAGGGAACTACGAGCAGTACTTC

length: 11
V: TRBV10-3
J: TRBJ2-3
size: NA
D: NA
CDR3: CATSRADTQYF
DNA: TGTGCCACATCACGGGCAGATACGCAGTATTTT

length: 17
V: TRBV4-2
J: TRBJ1-5
size: NA
D: NA
CDR3: CASSQDSSYYSNQPQHF
DNA: TGTGCCAGCAGCCAAGACTCGTCCTATTATAGCAATCAGCCCCAGCATTTT

length: 16
V: TRBV11-2
J: TRBJ1-4
size: NA
D: TRBD1
CDR3: CASSPDRGRTNEKLFF
DNA: TGTGCCAGCAGCCCGGACAGGGGGCGAACTAATGAAAAACTGTTTTTT

length: 15
V: TRBV7-9
J: TRBJ2-1
size: NA
D: TRBD1
CDR3: CASVLQGVLIDEQFF
DNA: TGTGCCAGCGTATTACAGGGGGTCCTGATAGATGAGCAGTTCTTC

length: 15
V: TRBV7-2
J: TRBJ2-1
size: few
D: TRBD2
CDR3: CASSLVAGGNNEQFF
DNA: TGTGCCAGCAGCCTCGTAGCGGGGGGGAACAATGAGCAGTTCTTC

length: 13
V: TRBV10-3
J: TRBJ1-1
size: NA
D: NA
CDR3: CAINGRVGTEAFF
DNA: TGTGCCATCAACGGCAGGGTAGGGACTGAAGCTTTCTTT

length: 13
V: TRBV10-3
J: TRBJ2-5
size: few
D: TRBD2
CDR3: CAISEGTSGTQYF
DNA: TGTGCCATCAGTGAAGGGACTAGCGGGACCCAGTACTTC

length: 13
V: TRBV9
J: TRBJ2-3
size: NA
D: NA
CDR3: CASSPQSSDTQYF
DNA: TGTGCCAGCAGCCCCCAAAGCTCAGATACGCAGTATTTT

length: 16
V: TRBV19
J: TRBJ1-5
size: NA
D: NA
CDR3: CASSIGGTWSNQPQHF
DNA: TGTGCCAGTAGTATAGGCGGCACATGGAGCAATCAGCCCCAGCATTTT

length: 16
V: TRBV11-2
J: TRBJ1-2
size: NA
D: NA
CDR3: CASRRAGGWGGGGYTF
DNA: TGTGCCAGCAGGAGGGCGGGTGGTTGGGGAGGAGGCGGCTACACCTTC

length: 14
V: TRBV28
J: TRBJ1-1
size: NA
D: TRBD1
CDR3: CASSSTGRYTEAFF
DNA: TGTGCCAGCAGTTCGACAGGGCGGTACACTGAAGCTTTCTTT

length: 16
V: TRBV4-3
J: TRBJ2-3
size: NA
D: TRBD2
CDR3: CASSQDLAGGPDTQYF
DNA: TGCGCCAGCAGCCAAGATCTAGCGGGAGGGCCAGATACGCAGTATTTT

length: 18
V: TRBV7-9
J: TRBJ1-2
size: NA
D: TRBD1
CDR3: CASSLFPGQGDGDYGYTF
DNA: TGTGCCAGCAGCTTATTCCCAGGACAGGGGGACGGGGACTATGGCTACACCTTC

length: 14
V: TRBV28
J: TRBJ1-2
size: NA
D: NA
CDR3: CASSSTRQNYGYTF
DNA: TGTGCCAGCAGTTCCACCAGACAGAACTATGGCTACACCTTC